This TCR beta chain was sequenced in a study of cytomegalovirus exposure and HLA in healthy donors. Germline V lookup: CDR1 GTSNPN, CDR2 SVGIG (reference sequence). The V and J ends lost 0 bases and 8 bases, in that order; junction bases with no gene match: 6. The CDR3 extends over 13 amino acids. PCR involved 60 Vbeta and 13 Jbeta primers. Data came from immunoSEQ multiplex PCR; TCRdb stores just in-frame clones and leaves some out. The table lists about 160,000 clones, roughly 79% of them singletons. Study results and caveats: Among the sequence variants, a highly shared cluster was likely an artifact of sequencing.

About this clone: Antigen: not known.

The genes are TRBV30 and TRBJ1-2; TRBD1 matches at 7 bases. Source material: PBMCs. This TCR was sampled from a woman aged 45-60 years in good health and CMV-seropositive. The DNA of the CDR3 is TGTGCCTGGAGTGTATCAGGGGGTGGGGGCTACACCTTC. As protein: CAWSVSGGGGYTF. The entire variable domain, with the rest obtained from reference TRBV30 and TRBJ1-2, is as follows: SQTIHQWPATLVQPVGSPLSLECTVEGTSNPNLYWYRQAAGRGLQLLFYSVGIGQISSEVPQNLSASRPQDRQFILSSKKLLLSDSGFYLCAWSVSGGGGYTFGSGTRLTVV.